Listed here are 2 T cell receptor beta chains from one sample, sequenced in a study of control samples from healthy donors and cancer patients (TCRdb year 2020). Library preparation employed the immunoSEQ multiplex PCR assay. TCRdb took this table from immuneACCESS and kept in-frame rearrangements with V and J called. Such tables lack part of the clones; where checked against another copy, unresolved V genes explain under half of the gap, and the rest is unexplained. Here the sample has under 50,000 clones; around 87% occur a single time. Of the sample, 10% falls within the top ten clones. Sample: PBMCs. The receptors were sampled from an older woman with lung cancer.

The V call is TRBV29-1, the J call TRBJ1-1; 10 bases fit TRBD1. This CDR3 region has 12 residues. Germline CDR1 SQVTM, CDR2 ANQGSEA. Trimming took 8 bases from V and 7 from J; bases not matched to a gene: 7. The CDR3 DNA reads TGCAGCCCGGGACAGGGGACGGGTGAAGCTTTCTTT. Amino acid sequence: CSPGQGTGEAFF.

CDR3 DNA: TGTGCCAGCAGCTTTTCCGGGACGGCGGCCAATGAGCAGTTCTTC. Amino acid sequence: CASSFSGTAANEQFF. This rearrangement joins TRBV9 to TRBJ2-1; the D gene could be TRBD1 or TRBD2 (5 bases each). The CDR3 is made up of 15 amino acids. In germline, CDR1 is SGDLS, CDR2 YYNGEE. Trimming cost V 4 bases and J 6 bases, with 17 bases left between them.